The rows below give T cell receptor beta chains drawn from one sample of a study of glioma-infiltrating T cells. TCRdb passed the multiplex PCR reads through MiXCR, listing each CDR3 protein once. The sample includes approximately 120,000 distinct CDR3 sequences, 23% of them seen just once. Source material: glioma tissue, nonneoplastic brain tissue, or PBMCs (not recorded which). These receptors were obtained from a human donor with low-grade glioma or glioblastoma, undergoing nonglioma brain surgery, or in good health (not recorded which). CDR3s include the opening cysteine and the closing phenylalanine or tryptophan. The D gene is left open where the match is weak. Clone sizes are given selectively: once, few, many, or a class where the clone is expanded.

clone_size j_call d_call v_call cdr3_nt cdr3_aa
few TRBJ1-2 . TRBV4-1 TGCGCCAGCAGCCAAATCGAGGGGCTGGATGGCTACACCTTC CASSQIEGLDGYTF
many TRBJ1-3 . TRBV28 TGTGCCAGCAGTACCAGTAGGGGGTCTGGAAACACCATATATTTT CASSTSRGSGNTIYF
. TRBJ2-3 TRBD2 TRBV4-3 TGCGCCAGCAGCCGAGTCCGCGGGAGAACCACAGATACGCAGTATTTT CASSRVRGRTTDTQYF
many TRBJ1-1 . TRBV6-2/TRBV6-3 TGTGCCAGCAGTTACTGGGAGGTGGGCCTGAAAGCTTTCTTT CASSYWEVGLKAFF
. TRBJ1-3 . TRBV3-1 TGTGCCAGCAGCCTTGGGGACTATTCTGGAAACACCTTATATTTT CASSLGDYSGNTLYF
. TRBJ1-3 . TRBV4-1 TGCGCCAGCAGCCAAGAAGAGGGGCCAGGAAACACCATATATTTT CASSQEEGPGNTIYF
. TRBJ2-7 TRBD1 TRBV5-1 TGCGCCAGTCGACGACCGACAGGGAACGAGCAGTACTTC CASRRPTGNEQYF
many TRBJ2-3 . TRBV2 TGTGCCAGCAATAGGGAGAGCACAGATACGCAGTATTTT CASNRESTDTQYF
many TRBJ1-1 . TRBV19 TGTGCCAGTAGCCCGGCAGAAGAGTACACTGAAGCTTTCTTT CASSPAEEYTEAFF
many TRBJ1-2 . TRBV19 TGTGCCAGTACAAGGGCTAACTATGGCTACACCTTC CASTRANYGYTF
. TRBJ2-7 TRBD2 TRBV20-1 TGCAGTGCTAGAGATGTACTAGCGGGAGACAACGAGCAGTACTTC CSARDVLAGDNEQYF
many TRBJ2-7 . TRBV15 TGTGCCACCAGCAGAGATACTGGGCAACCCTACGAGCAGTACTTC CATSRDTGQPYEQYF
many TRBJ2-1 . TRBV2 TGTGCCAGCCTTTGGACTTCACCGTACAATGAGCAGTTCTTC CASLWTSPYNEQFF
. TRBJ1-4 TRBD1 TRBV18 TGTACCGGCTCCCCAACAGGGGCAAAAGATGAAAAACTGTTTTTT CTGSPTGAKDEKLFF
many TRBJ2-1 . TRBV6-1 TGTGCCAGCAGTTACGCGGTCCTGAACAATGAGCAGTTCTTC CASSYAVLNNEQFF
. TRBJ2-5 TRBD2 TRBV12-5 TGTGCTAGTGGTTTAGGACTAGCGGGAGAAGAGACCCAGTGCTTC CASGLGLAGEETQCF